This T cell receptor (beta chain) came from a study of blood T cell repertoires in COVID-19. Overall study context: The analysed material was cDNA or gDNA that came from T cells, B-cell-depleted T cells, or PBMCs.

This clone was observed a single time. V was shortened by 5 bases and J by 7 bases, with 11 bases between the two germline ends. CDR1 SEHNR and CDR2 FQNEAQ come from the germline V gene (reference sequence). This CDR3 is 12 amino acids long. Cohorts were based on clinical histories the participants reported. Those designated as exposed participants met a COVID-19 case within 2 weeks before study entry. Authors' methods: Estimation of nucleated cell counts relied on the amplification of reference gene primers. The method was immunoSEQ multiplex PCR; TCRdb's version includes in-frame clones alone and lacks a portion of them. The V and J calls and clone size were taken over from that table, and D and trimming were inferred from the DNA. The data show fewer than 400,000 clones, 85% seen once.

The TCR comes from a woman in her twenties or thirties who had been exposed to COVID-19. The sample taken for sequencing was PBMCs or T cells enriched from blood (not recorded which). V gene TRBV7-9 combines with J gene TRBJ1-1; D remains ambiguous. For the CDR3, the DNA is TGTGCCAGCAGCCGTGACACTTATGAAGCTTTCTTT. It specifies CASSRDTYEAFF. The full variable domain, in which reference TRBV7-9 and TRBJ1-1 provide the parts outside the CDR3, is DTGVSQNPRHKITKRGQNVTFRCDPISEHNRLYWYRQTLGQGPEFLTYFQNEAQLEKSRLLSDRFSAERPKGSFSTLEIQRTEQGDSAMYLCASSRDTYEAFFGQGTRLTVV.